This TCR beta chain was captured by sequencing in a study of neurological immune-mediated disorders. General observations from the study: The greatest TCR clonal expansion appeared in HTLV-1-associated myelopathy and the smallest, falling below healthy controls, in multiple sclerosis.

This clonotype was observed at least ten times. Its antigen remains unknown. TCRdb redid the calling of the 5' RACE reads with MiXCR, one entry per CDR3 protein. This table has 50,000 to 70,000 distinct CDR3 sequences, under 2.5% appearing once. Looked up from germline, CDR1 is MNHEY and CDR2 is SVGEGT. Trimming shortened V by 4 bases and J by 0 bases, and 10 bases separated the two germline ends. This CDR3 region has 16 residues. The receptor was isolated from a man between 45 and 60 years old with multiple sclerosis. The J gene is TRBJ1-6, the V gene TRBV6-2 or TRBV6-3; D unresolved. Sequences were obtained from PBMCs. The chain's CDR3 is CASSFMEFSYNSPLHF. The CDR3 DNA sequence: TGTGCCAGCAGTTTTATGGAGTTCTCCTATAATTCACCCCTCCACTTT.